A selection of T cell receptor beta chains follows, all from one sample in a study of molecular identifiers for immune sequencing clone quantification. MiXCR, run by TCRdb on the PCR reads, gives a single entry per CDR3 protein. The table has some 590,000 distinct CDR3 sequences, approximately 24% seen once. The material sequenced was naive CD8+ T cells from blood, with Jurkat cell RNA spiked in. These receptors were collected from a human donor in good health. Some libraries in this study had Jurkat cell RNA spiked in. The CDR3 runs from the conserved cysteine through the conserved F or W. The order of the fields is J gene, V gene, CDR3 protein.

j_call: TRBJ2-3
v_call: TRBV4-3
cdr3_aa: CASSQALTGLEVTDTQYF

j_call: TRBJ2-7
v_call: TRBV20-1
cdr3_aa: CSATPLDGGWGSAQYF

j_call: TRBJ1-2
v_call: TRBV7-2
cdr3_aa: CASSLGGVYGYTF

j_call: TRBJ2-5
v_call: TRBV5-1
cdr3_aa: CASSLAYSIQETQYF

j_call: TRBJ2-2
v_call: TRBV6-5
cdr3_aa: CASSPFRPGRRVVTGELVF

j_call: TRBJ2-7
v_call: TRBV7-9
cdr3_aa: CASTDTGLYEQYF

j_call: TRBJ2-7
v_call: TRBV25-1
cdr3_aa: CASSEWGGRVEQYF

j_call: TRBJ2-1
v_call: TRBV7-9
cdr3_aa: CASSFPGWVEQFF

j_call: TRBJ2-1
v_call: TRBV5-1
cdr3_aa: CASSLAGGLNNEQFF

j_call: TRBJ2-2
v_call: TRBV7-9
cdr3_aa: CASSNGQSGELFF

j_call: TRBJ2-7
v_call: TRBV20-1
cdr3_aa: CSARVDRGFEQYF

j_call: TRBJ2-7
v_call: TRBV19
cdr3_aa: CASSISGLNNEQYF

j_call: TRBJ2-2
v_call: TRBV5-1
cdr3_aa: CASSLYTGGSNTGELFF

j_call: TRBJ2-7
v_call: TRBV6-5
cdr3_aa: CATSPGQGARYEQYF

j_call: TRBJ1-6
v_call: TRBV15
cdr3_aa: CATSAQGGPLHF

j_call: TRBJ2-7
v_call: TRBV18
cdr3_aa: CASSPRGAFSYEQYF

j_call: TRBJ1-5
v_call: TRBV6-5
cdr3_aa: CASNEFNQPQHF

j_call: TRBJ1-6
v_call: TRBV12-3/TRBV12-4
cdr3_aa: CASSRDNSPLHF

j_call: TRBJ2-5
v_call: TRBV6-5
cdr3_aa: CASSYEAVGGTQYF

j_call: TRBJ2-7
v_call: TRBV5-1
cdr3_aa: CASSLLSQGPYEQYF

j_call: TRBJ2-5
v_call: TRBV7-9
cdr3_aa: CASSLAATQETQYF

j_call: TRBJ1-5
v_call: TRBV6-2/TRBV6-3
cdr3_aa: CASSYEGLSNQPQHF

j_call: TRBJ2-3
v_call: TRBV5-1
cdr3_aa: CASSSTGRRTDTQYF

j_call: TRBJ2-2
v_call: TRBV4-3
cdr3_aa: CASSQGQVDTGELFF

j_call: TRBJ2-1
v_call: TRBV11-3
cdr3_aa: CASSLWRGDSNEQFF

j_call: TRBJ2-7
v_call: TRBV30
cdr3_aa: CAWSANTGSEQYF

j_call: TRBJ1-5
v_call: TRBV9
cdr3_aa: CASSATQAGTYSNQPQHF

j_call: TRBJ1-1
v_call: TRBV28
cdr3_aa: CASSLFRSRSEAFF

j_call: TRBJ2-5
v_call: TRBV2
cdr3_aa: CASNRLAGGQETQYF

j_call: TRBJ2-2
v_call: TRBV29-1
cdr3_aa: CSVGLTGRSSTGELFF

j_call: TRBJ2-1
v_call: TRBV4-1
cdr3_aa: CASSQEQGYEQFF

j_call: TRBJ1-1
v_call: TRBV12-3/TRBV12-4
cdr3_aa: CASSLGPGANTEAFF

j_call: TRBJ1-5
v_call: TRBV6-2/TRBV6-3
cdr3_aa: CASSSDSYGNQPQHF

j_call: TRBJ1-2
v_call: TRBV19
cdr3_aa: CASSIGLDYGYTF

j_call: TRBJ2-1
v_call: TRBV2
cdr3_aa: CASRPLGVNEQFF

j_call: TRBJ1-3
v_call: TRBV20-1
cdr3_aa: CSASYRAGNTIYF

j_call: TRBJ2-5
v_call: TRBV21-1
cdr3_aa: CASSKGKGAHQETQYF

j_call: TRBJ2-1
v_call: TRBV28
cdr3_aa: CASQDDRAVYNEQFF

j_call: TRBJ1-2
v_call: TRBV28
cdr3_aa: CASSGFSYYGYTF

j_call: TRBJ1-1
v_call: TRBV11-3
cdr3_aa: CASSSRGSPEAFF

j_call: TRBJ2-7
v_call: TRBV5-1
cdr3_aa: CASGFETGKKLDEQYF

j_call: TRBJ2-7
v_call: TRBV27
cdr3_aa: CASSPGRVRSLRQYF

j_call: TRBJ1-1
v_call: TRBV29-1
cdr3_aa: CSVPHRGLTEAFF

j_call: TRBJ2-3
v_call: TRBV7-9
cdr3_aa: CASSLGRLEGTDTQYF

j_call: TRBJ2-1
v_call: TRBV5-6
cdr3_aa: CASSYGGGSDNEQFF

j_call: TRBJ2-6
v_call: TRBV5-1
cdr3_aa: CASSLEHRGLFSGANVLTF

j_call: TRBJ2-5
v_call: TRBV24-1
cdr3_aa: CATMGNEETQYF

j_call: TRBJ1-2
v_call: TRBV11-2
cdr3_aa: CASSLEAGPNYGYTF

j_call: TRBJ1-1
v_call: TRBV6-5
cdr3_aa: CASSYSRGQGTEAFF

j_call: TRBJ2-5
v_call: TRBV4-1
cdr3_aa: CASSQVYGAETQYF